The T cell receptor (beta chain) described here comes from a study of cytomegalovirus exposure and HLA in healthy donors. With respect to this clone: Its antigen is not identified. The junction differs from germline at one of its ends, possibly a read error.

Study observations and caveats: Rates of TCR association differed by HLA locus in a later analysis, with DRB1 highest and HLA-C lowest. Certain sequence variants were highly shared and formed a cluster, and this cluster was likely a sequencing artifact. Among CMV-associated TCR beta chains, most appeared HLA-restricted in a later analysis.

The CDR3 contains 16 residues. Germline V gene data show CDR1 as SEHNR and CDR2 as FQNEAQ (reference sequence). With 60 Vbeta and 13 Jbeta primers, the PCR was carried out. Data came from immunoSEQ multiplex PCR; TCRdb stores just in-frame clones and leaves some out. The table has around 60,000 clones, around 84% seen once. The chain has TRBV7-9 and TRBJ2-7; 11 bases agree with TRBD1. Specimen: PBMCs. This TCR derives from a male donor in good health and CMV-seronegative. This CDR3 reads CSSSPPNGQGAYEQYF. DNA of the CDR3: TGTTCCAGCAGCCCGCCAAATGGACAGGGGGCGTACGAGCAGTACTTC.